Listed here are 3 T cell receptor beta chains from one sample, sequenced in a study of spatial heterogeneity in lung cancer. Whole-study results and caveats: Tumors with more nonsynonymous mutations had more expanded intratumoral alpha and beta TCRs.

Antigens of these TCRs are unknown. One entry per CDR3 protein, called by TCRdb with MiXCR from the 5' RACE reads. The profile shows tens of thousands of distinct CDR3 sequences, roughly 6.7% of them singletons. The time point here: sample taken at primary tumor resection. The source material was lung tumor tissue, sampled at surgery. Receptors originate from a male donor with early-stage non-small cell lung cancer.

This clonotype was seen ten or more times. The chain has TRBV28 and TRBJ2-7; the D gene is possibly TRBD2 (6 bases). V was shortened by 6 bases and J by 4 bases, with 16 bases between the two germline ends. Per the germline V gene, CDR1 is MDHEN and CDR2 is SYDVKM. The CDR3 extends over 14 amino acids. CDR3 region: CASRPPGAGYEQYF. DNA of the CDR3: TGTGCCAGCAGACCCCCAGGTGCGGGATACGAGCAGTACTTC.

This clonotype was counted ten times or more. The chain joins TRBV29-1 to TRBJ1-1, with D perhaps TRBD1 (5 bases). Germline V CDR1 and CDR2: SQVTM, ANQGSEA. The CDR3 covers 15 residues. Trimming cost V 5 bases and J 3 bases, with 19 bases left between them. The CDR3 protein is CSVFSPRQGHTEAFF. CDR3 DNA sequence: TGCAGCGTTTTCTCCCCTCGGCAGGGCCACACTGAAGCTTTCTTT.

This clonotype occurred many times. This chain joins TRBV6-1 and TRBJ2-5, with D unclear. The germline V gene encodes CDR1 MNHNS and CDR2 SASEGT. The CDR3 contains 10 residues. V lost 10 bases and J 9 bases, leaving 12 bases between the germline ends. CDR3: CATYLGAQYF. The CDR3 DNA follows: TGTGCCACTTACCTTGGGGCCCAGTACTTC.